This entry describes one TCR beta chain. This sample is drawn from a study of blood T cell repertoires in COVID-19. The data were produced by immunoSEQ multiplex PCR, yet TCRdb's version contains in-frame clones alone and is incomplete. Among some 100,000 clones listed, approximately 89% were seen once. V dropped 7 bases and J dropped 2; count of bases not matched to a gene: 4. The length of the CDR3 is 14 residues. CDR1 is MNHEY and CDR2 is SVGAGI in the germline V gene. The specimen sequenced was peripheral blood. The chain couples TRBV6-5 to TRBJ2-7; 11 nucleotides match TRBD1. This TCR derives from a man aged 50-60 years with active COVID-19. For the CDR3, the DNA is TGTGCCAGCACCCGGGACAGGGGGGCCTACGAGCAGTACGTC. Encoded protein: CASTRDRGAYEQYV.